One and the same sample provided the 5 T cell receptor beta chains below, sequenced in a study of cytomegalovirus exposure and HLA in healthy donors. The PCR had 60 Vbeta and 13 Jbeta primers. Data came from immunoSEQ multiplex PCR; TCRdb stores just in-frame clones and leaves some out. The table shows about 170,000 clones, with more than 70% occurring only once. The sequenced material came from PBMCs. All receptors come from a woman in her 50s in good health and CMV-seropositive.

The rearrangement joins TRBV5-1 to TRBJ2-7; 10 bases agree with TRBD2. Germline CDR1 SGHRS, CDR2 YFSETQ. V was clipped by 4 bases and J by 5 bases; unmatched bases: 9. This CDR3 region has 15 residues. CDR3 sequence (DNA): TGCGCCAGCAGCCCCGCCGGGACTAGCGTCAACGAGCAGTACTTC. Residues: CASSPAGTSVNEQYF.

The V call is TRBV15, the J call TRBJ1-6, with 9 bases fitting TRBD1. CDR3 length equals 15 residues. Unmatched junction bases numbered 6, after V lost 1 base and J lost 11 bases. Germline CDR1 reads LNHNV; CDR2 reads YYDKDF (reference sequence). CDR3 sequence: CATSRGGTGNPPLHF. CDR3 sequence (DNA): TGTGCCACCAGCAGAGGGGGGACAGGGAACCCACCCCTCCACTTT.

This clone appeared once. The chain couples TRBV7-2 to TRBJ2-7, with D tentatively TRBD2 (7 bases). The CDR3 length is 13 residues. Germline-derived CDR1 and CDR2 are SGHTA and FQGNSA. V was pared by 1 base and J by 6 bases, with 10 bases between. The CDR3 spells CASSLDREGEQYF. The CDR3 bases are TGTGCCAGCAGCTTAGACAGGGAGGGCGAGCAGTACTTC. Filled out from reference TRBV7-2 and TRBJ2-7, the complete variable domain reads GAGVSQSPSNKVTEKGKDVELRCDPISGHTALYWYRQSLGQGLEFLIYFQGNSAPDKSGLPSDRFSAERTGGSVSTLTIQRTQQEDSAVYLCASSLDREGEQYFGPGTRLTVT.

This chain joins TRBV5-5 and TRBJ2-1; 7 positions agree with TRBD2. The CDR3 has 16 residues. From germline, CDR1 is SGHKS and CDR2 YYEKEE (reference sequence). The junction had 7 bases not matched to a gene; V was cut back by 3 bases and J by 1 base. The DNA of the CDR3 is TGTGCCAGCAGCTCCCGGGAGGACCTATCCTACAATGAGCAGTTCTTC. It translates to CASSSREDLSYNEQFF.

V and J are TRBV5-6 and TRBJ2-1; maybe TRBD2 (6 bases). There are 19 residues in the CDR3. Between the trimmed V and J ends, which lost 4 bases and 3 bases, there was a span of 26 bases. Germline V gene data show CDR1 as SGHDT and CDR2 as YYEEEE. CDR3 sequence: CASSPPPGRATRDYNEQFF. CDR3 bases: TGTGCCAGCAGCCCACCACCCGGGCGGGCTACGCGGGACTACAATGAGCAGTTCTTC.